This T cell receptor (beta chain) was captured in a study of CD8+ T cells in alopecia areata. Overall study findings and caveats: Resident alphabeta T-cell populations of normal skin are likewise subject to sequencing in scalp samples.

Extraction of RNA preceded its reverse transcription into cDNA, which served as the sequencing template. Assay: immunoSEQ multiplex PCR; the TCRdb copy retains only in-frame clones and omits some. The sample holds about 64,000 clones; about 40% are singletons and the top ten take roughly 51%. CDR1 and CDR2 from the germline V gene are MNHEY and SMNVEV (reference sequence). The ends lost 5 bases at V and 5 bases at J; junction bases unmatched: 9. This CDR3 region has 16 residues. With regard to this clone: Its specificity is unknown.

Both peripheral blood and punch biopsies of lesional scalp skin were obtained from patients who had alopecia areata. Input material: NKG2D-low CD8+ T cells sorted from blood. The rearrangement links TRBV27 to TRBJ2-3; 11 positions match TRBD2. The TCR was taken from a human donor with alopecia areata. CDR3 sequence (DNA): TGTGCCAGCAGTACCCGGACTAGCGGGCTATTAGATACGCAGTATTTT. Its protein product is CASSTRTSGLLDTQYF.